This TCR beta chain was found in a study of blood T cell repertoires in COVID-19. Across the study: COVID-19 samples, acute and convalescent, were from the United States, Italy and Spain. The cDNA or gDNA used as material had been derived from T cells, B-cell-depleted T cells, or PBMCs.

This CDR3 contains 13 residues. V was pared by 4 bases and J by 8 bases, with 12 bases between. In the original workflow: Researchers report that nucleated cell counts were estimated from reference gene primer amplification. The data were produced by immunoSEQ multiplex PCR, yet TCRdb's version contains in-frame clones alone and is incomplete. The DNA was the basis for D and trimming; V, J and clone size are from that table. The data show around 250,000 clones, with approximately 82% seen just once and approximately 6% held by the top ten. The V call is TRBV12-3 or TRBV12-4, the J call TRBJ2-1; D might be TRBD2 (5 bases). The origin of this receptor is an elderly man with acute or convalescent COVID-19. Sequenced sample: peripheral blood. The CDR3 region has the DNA TGTGCCAGCAGTTCTAGCTTAGGCCATGAGCAGTTCTTC. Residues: CASSSSLGHEQFF.